This T cell receptor beta chain was recovered during a study of blood T cell repertoires in COVID-19. Participant ages covered about 18 to 95 years across about two dozen US areas. Using immunoSEQ multiplex PCR, the repertoire was profiled, and TCRdb retains in-frame clones only, with some absent. The table records more than 200,000 clones, 70% to 90% of them present only once. This receptor was obtained from a woman aged 45-60 years who had recovered from COVID-19. Sequencing was done on a sample of PBMCs or T cells enriched from blood (not recorded which).

CDR3 residues: CASSPGGGSNTQYF. CDR3 bases: TGTGCCAGCAGCCCCGGGGGAGGGTCGAATACGCAGTATTTT. This chain links TRBV7-2 with TRBJ2-3; 7 bases match TRBD2. Germline V lookup: CDR1 SGHTA, CDR2 FQGNSA. Trimming at V came to 5 bases and at J to 7 bases, leaving 9 bases not matched to a gene. The CDR3 totals 14 residues. Drawing the rest from reference TRBV7-2 and TRBJ2-3, the complete variable domain is GAGVSQSPSNKVTEKGKDVELRCDPISGHTALYWYRQSLGQGLEFLIYFQGNSAPDKSGLPSDRFSAERTGGSVSTLTIQRTQQEDSAVYLCASSPGGGSNTQYFGPGTRLTVL.